A single sample gave rise to the 28 T cell receptor beta chains below, sequenced in a study of blood T cell repertoires in COVID-19. The protocol was immunoSEQ multiplex PCR, while the TCRdb copy is restricted to in-frame clones and leaves out a portion. This table has 60,000 to 85,000 clones, 75% to 80% appearing once. Sequencing was performed on peripheral blood. These receptors came from an older woman with acute or convalescent COVID-19.

The gene calls are TRBV6-5 and TRBJ1-5; the D gene is possibly TRBD1 (6 bases). Trimming left V 4 bases short and J 3 bases short, with 13 bases between. Germline CDR1 and CDR2: MNHEY and SVGAGI. The CDR3 extends over 15 amino acids. The CDR3 DNA follows: TGTGCCAGCAGTTGGGGCCCAGGGGCCAATCAGCCCCAGCATTTT. Residues: CASSWGPGANQPQHF.

This chain connects TRBV18 to TRBJ1-3; D not certain. Between the trimmed V and J ends, which lost 6 bases and 0 bases, there was a span of 15 bases. In germline, CDR1 is KGHSH, CDR2 LQKENI. The CDR3 spans 16 residues. CDR3 protein: CASSDSSPISGNTIYF. In nucleotides, the CDR3 is TGTGCCAGCTCTGACTCTTCCCCGATCTCTGGAAACACCATATATTTT.

The chain joins TRBV7-9 to TRBJ2-7; TRBD2 matches 13 bases. Germline V lookup: CDR1 SEHNR, CDR2 FQNEAQ (reference sequence). The CDR3 covers 15 residues. With V trimmed by 4 bases and J by 1 base, 1 base remained unmatched. CDR3 in amino acids: CASSSTSGGSYEQYF. For the CDR3, the DNA is TGTGCCAGCAGCTCGACTAGCGGGGGGTCCTACGAGCAGTACTTC.

This clone was counted ten times or more. This chain connects TRBV5-1 to TRBJ2-7, with TRBD1 matching 8 bases. V shed 7 bases, J shed 4 bases, and the junction held 16 bases outside the gene matches. The CDR3 totals 16 residues. CDR1 and CDR2 (germline): SGHRS, YFSETQ. In DNA, the CDR3 is TGCGCCAGCGCTCTCGACCGGACAGGGAGTGGGTACGAGCAGTACTTC. Its translation is CASALDRTGSGYEQYF. Full variable domain (missing parts from reference TRBV5-1 and TRBJ2-7): KAGVTQTPRYLIKTRGQQVTLSCSPISGHRSVSWYQQTPGQGLQFLFEYFSETQRNKGNFPGRFSGRQFSNSRSEMNVSTLELGDSALYLCASALDRTGSGYEQYFGPGTRLTVT.

Note on this clone: A junction end diverges from the germline sequence, so it may reflect a read error. The CDR3 is CATSGDSKTGSSYEQYF. The CDR3 DNA reads as TGTGCCACCAGCGGAGATTCAAAGACAGGTTCCTCCTACGAGCAGTACTTC. The chain carries TRBV15 and TRBJ2-7; tentatively, D is TRBD1 (6 bases). The CDR3 runs to 17 residues. Germline CDR1 is LNHNV and CDR2 is YYDKDF (reference sequence).

V and J are TRBV25-1 and TRBJ1-4, with 8 bases lining up with TRBD1. The trim removed 3 bases at V and 7 bases at J, leaving 7 bases unmatched. The CDR3 is made up of 15 amino acids. Germline CDR1 and CDR2: MGHDK and SYGVNS. Written as DNA, the CDR3 is TGTGCCAGCAGTGATCACGGACAGGGAGGTGAAAAACTGTTTTTT. It translates to CASSDHGQGGEKLFF.

The chain joins TRBV6-1 to TRBJ1-5, with a possible D match to TRBD1 (5 bases). CDR3 length equals 15 residues. V was clipped by 2 bases and J by 3 bases, with 11 bases between them. CDR1 is MNHNS and CDR2 is SASEGT in the germline V gene. The CDR3 here is CASSERGLNNQPQHF. In nucleotides, the CDR3 is TGTGCCAGCAGTGAACGGGGACTGAACAATCAGCCCCAGCATTTT.

Regarding this clone: The sample contains more than one DNA sequence encoding this CDR3. The V call is TRBV5-1, the J call TRBJ1-6; D might be TRBD1 (6 bases). Germline loops: CDR1 SGHRS, CDR2 YFSETQ. V was cut by 3 bases and J by 0 bases, with 10 bases left in between. The CDR3 is made up of 16 amino acids. In DNA form, the CDR3 reads TGCGCCAGCAGCTCCCAGGGGAGCTCCTATAATTCACCCCTCCACTTT. Translating it yields CASSSQGSSYNSPLHF. The variable domain in full, completed from reference TRBV5-1 and TRBJ1-6, reads KAGVTQTPRYLIKTRGQQVTLSCSPISGHRSVSWYQQTPGQGLQFLFEYFSETQRNKGNFPGRFSGRQFSNSRSEMNVSTLELGDSALYLCASSSQGSSYNSPLHFGNGTRLTVT.

The rearrangement uses TRBV28 and TRBJ1-3, with unresolved D. The CDR3 has 13 amino acids. Per germline, CDR1 MDHEN and CDR2 SYDVKM. V was trimmed by 3 bases and J by 4 bases, leaving 7 bases between them. The CDR3 sequence: CASSFPGGNTIYF. The CDR3 DNA is TGTGCCAGCAGTTTCCCCGGGGGAAACACCATATATTTT.

The J gene is TRBJ2-7, the V gene TRBV12-3 or TRBV12-4, with 7 bases matching TRBD1. CDR3 size: 12 residues. The trim removed 5 bases at V and 7 bases at J, leaving 5 bases unmatched. The CDR3 spells CASSLQGVEQYF. Here the CDR3 DNA reads TGTGCCAGCAGTCTCCAGGGGGTTGAGCAGTACTTC.

V gene TRBV3-1 (or the pseudogene TRBV3-2) combines with J gene TRBJ1-1; no firm D call. The CDR3 sequence is 13 residues long. The V end was cut by 3 bases, the J end by 1 base, with 6 bases between. Germline loops: CDR1 LGHDT, CDR2 YNNKEL (reference sequence). CDR3 residues: CASSHTENTEAFF. The CDR3 nucleotides read TGTGCCAGCAGCCATACAGAGAACACTGAAGCTTTCTTT.

The chain employs TRBV7-3 and TRBJ2-6; 7 bases are a match to TRBD1. This CDR3 has 17 amino acids. With 5 bases clipped from V and 0 bases from J, the junction kept 7 bases outside the gene matches. CDR1 SGHTA and CDR2 FQGTGA come from the germline V gene. The CDR3 sequence: CASSLTSGGSGANVLTF. The CDR3 region has the DNA TGTGCCAGCAGCCTCACATCAGGGGGCTCTGGGGCCAACGTCCTGACTTTC.

This clone was counted a few times. The rearrangement links TRBV6-1 to TRBJ1-6, with D unclear. V shed 3 bases and J shed 7 bases, with 13 bases lying between them. Germline V lookup: CDR1 MNHNS, CDR2 SASEGT. The CDR3 runs 15 residues. DNA of the CDR3: TGTGCCAGCAGTGAGATCCCCCGGGGAAATTCACCCCTCCACTTT. It encodes CASSEIPRGNSPLHF.

This clone has just one count. The rearrangement uses TRBV6-1 and TRBJ1-4; D might be TRBD1 (5 bases). Germline V gives CDR1 MNHNS, CDR2 SASEGT. The CDR3 sequence is 16 residues long. V shed 3 bases and J shed 8 bases, with 19 bases lying between them. CDR3 region: CASSDYSSQGGEKLFF. CDR3 sequence (DNA): TGTGCCAGCAGTGATTACAGCAGTCAGGGAGGAGAAAAACTGTTTTTT.

This clone has only a few counts. The rearrangement uses TRBV9 and TRBJ2-2; TRBD2 matches at 7 bases. Germline CDR1 reads SGDLS; CDR2 reads YYNGEE. CDR3 length: 15 amino acids. V gave up 3 bases and J gave up 5 bases; unmatched junction bases: 7. CDR3: CASSDRDYGTGELFF. The DNA for the CDR3 is TGTGCCAGCAGCGATCGGGACTATGGGACCGGGGAGCTGTTTTTT.

The chain employs TRBV5-1 and TRBJ2-7; 7 positions agree with TRBD1. J lost 13 bases, V lost 4 bases, and 11 bases had no gene match. CDR3 length: 12 residues. Germline values: CDR1 SGHRS, CDR2 YFSETQ. The CDR3 is CASSPPGTVEYF. In nucleotides, the CDR3 is TGCGCCAGCAGCCCCCCCGGGACAGTTGAATACTTC. The entire variable domain, with the rest obtained from reference TRBV5-1 and TRBJ2-7, is as follows: KAGVTQTPRYLIKTRGQQVTLSCSPISGHRSVSWYQQTPGQGLQFLFEYFSETQRNKGNFPGRFSGRQFSNSRSEMNVSTLELGDSALYLCASSPPGTVEYFGPGTRLTVT.

V is TRBV9 and J is TRBJ2-1; possible D gene TRBD2, 5 bases. CDR3 length: 14 amino acids. Trimming shortened V by 4 bases and J by 2 bases, and 10 bases separated the two germline ends. CDR1 and CDR2 from the germline V gene are SGDLS and YYNGEE. CDR3 loop: CASSRREAYNEQFF. DNA of the CDR3: TGTGCCAGCAGCCGACGGGAAGCCTACAATGAGCAGTTCTTC.

The V gene is TRBV7-8, the J gene TRBJ1-1; D may be TRBD1 (6 bases). The germline V gene encodes CDR1 SGHVS and CDR2 FQNEAQ. The ends were cut back, 2 bases at V and 5 bases at J, with 15 bases in the middle. This CDR3 spans 15 amino acids. The CDR3 DNA sequence: TGTGCCAGCAGCTTACCTGGCAGGGGTGGGACTGAAGCTTTCTTT. Translating it yields CASSLPGRGGTEAFF.

The chain recombines TRBV5-6 with TRBJ2-2; 12 nucleotides agree with TRBD2. Germline V CDR1 and CDR2: SGHDT, YYEEEE. This CDR3 has 18 residues. Unmatched junction bases numbered 7, after V lost 1 base and J lost 3 bases. The CDR3 is CASSLLLAGGQDTGELFF. The CDR3, as DNA: TGTGCCAGCAGCTTGCTCCTAGCGGGGGGGCAGGACACCGGGGAGCTGTTTTTT. Full variable domain (missing parts from reference TRBV5-6 and TRBJ2-2): DAGVTQSPTHLIKTRGQQVTLRCSPKSGHDTVSWYQQALGQGPQFIFQYYEEEERQRGNFPDRFSGHQFPNYSSELNVNALLLGDSALYLCASSLLLAGGQDTGELFFGEGSRLTVL.

V is TRBV6-5 and J is TRBJ2-7; TRBD2 matches at 9 bases. V lost 6 bases to trimming and J lost 3 bases; unmatched junction nucleotides: 3. Germline V gene sequence: CDR1 MNHEY, CDR2 SVGAGI. This CDR3 has 13 residues. CDR3: CASRRAGGYEQYF. The CDR3 DNA sequence: TGTGCCAGCAGAAGAGCGGGGGGCTACGAGCAGTACTTC.

V is TRBV6-5 and J is TRBJ1-2; TRBD1 aligns across 7 bases. Germline V CDR1 and CDR2: MNHEY, SVGAGI. CDR3 size: 13 residues. V dropped 8 bases and J dropped 7; count of bases not matched to a gene: 10. CDR3 DNA: TGTGCCAGCGCAAGAAGGGGGCCGAGTGGCTACACCTTC. This encodes CASARRGPSGYTF.

This clone was picked up a small number of times. The chain recombines TRBV7-6 with TRBJ2-7; the match to TRBD1 covers 10 bases. This CDR3 has 14 amino acids. Germline CDR1 reads SGHVS; CDR2 reads FNYEAQ. The trim removed 4 bases at V and 6 bases at J, leaving 6 bases unmatched. This CDR3 is CASSSRDRGVEQYF. The CDR3 coding sequence is TGTGCCAGCAGCTCCCGGGACAGGGGCGTCGAGCAGTACTTC.

V is TRBV7-2 and J is TRBJ1-5, with TRBD1 identical over 10 bases. CDR3 length: 15 amino acids. V lost 1 base, J lost 12 bases, and 9 bases stayed unmatched. The germline V gene encodes CDR1 SGHTA and CDR2 FQGNSA. DNA for the CDR3: TGTGCCAGCAGCTTAGGACCCGGGACAGGGGACTTCCAGCATTTT. This gives the protein CASSLGPGTGDFQHF.

This rearrangement joins TRBV12-3 or TRBV12-4 to TRBJ1-2, with 7 bases identical to TRBD1. CDR3 length equals 13 residues. V trimming: 7 bases; J trimming: 8 bases; junction bases outside the gene matches: 10. The CDR3 protein is CASTISRGRGYTF. DNA for the CDR3: TGTGCCAGCACCATCTCGAGGGGGCGCGGCTACACCTTC.

The chain uses TRBV19 and TRBJ1-2; 7 positions match TRBD1. From germline, CDR1 is LNHDA and CDR2 SQIVND (reference sequence). After removal of 5 bases from V and 5 bases from J, the junction contained 8 bases not matched to a gene. This CDR3 is 14 amino acids long. The CDR3 sequence: CASSHGTASYGYTF. The CDR3 bases are TGTGCCAGTAGTCACGGGACAGCTAGTTATGGCTACACCTTC.

This clone was observed a few times. V and J are TRBV12-5 and TRBJ1-5; D unclear. Trimming shortened V by 5 bases and J by 7 bases, and 15 bases separated the two germline ends. The CDR3 totals 14 residues. Germline CDR1 reads LGHNT; CDR2 reads FRNRAP. Written as DNA, the CDR3 is TGTGCTAGTGGTCCTGGGGAGGCTCTCCAGCCCCAGCATTTT. Translated, it gives CASGPGEALQPQHF.

This clone was found a few times. CDR3: CATSNNRGGYEQYF. The CDR3 DNA follows: TGTGCCACCAGCAACAACAGGGGCGGCTACGAGCAGTACTTC. The rearrangement joins TRBV15 to TRBJ2-7, with 7 bases fitting TRBD1. This CDR3 spans 14 amino acids. With V trimmed by 4 bases and J by 3 bases, 6 bases remained unmatched. Germline CDR1 reads LNHNV; CDR2 reads YYDKDF (reference sequence).

The chain couples TRBV3-1 (or the pseudogene TRBV3-2) to TRBJ2-1; no clear D. The ends were cut back, 2 bases at V and 7 bases at J, with 6 bases in the middle. This CDR3 has 12 amino acids. Looked up from germline, CDR1 is LGHDT and CDR2 is YNNKEL (reference sequence). DNA of the CDR3: TGTGCCAGCAGCCAACTAGAGAATGAGCAGTTCTTC. Protein product: CASSQLENEQFF.